The T cell receptor (beta chain) described here comes from a study of T cells in Graves' hyperthyroidism and ophthalmopathy. Ten or more counts support this clonotype. Amplification of TCR beta CDR3 regions was performed using RNA transcripts as template. TCR CDR3 regions were first amplified by RT-PCR with HTBI primers. TCRdb itself ran the multiplex PCR reads through MiXCR, one entry per CDR3 protein. The table shows over 450,000 distinct CDR3 sequences, with 15% to 20% occurring only once. This CDR3 comprises 17 residues. J lost 1 base, V lost 4 bases, and 8 bases had no gene match. Germline values: CDR1 SGHRS, CDR2 YFSETQ. Ophthalmopathy in the patients scored at least 3 on Clinical Activity Score and at least 4 on NOSPECS grade, lasting under 3 months.

This TCR was sampled from a young woman with Graves' ophthalmopathy. V is TRBV5-1 and J is TRBJ1-1; 12 bases agree with TRBD1. Sequencing was carried out using blood. The CDR3, as DNA: TGCGCCAGCAGCGGAGGGACAGGGGGCGGGAGGAACACTGAAGCTTTCTTT. Translation gives CASSGGTGGGRNTEAFF.